What follows are 5 T cell receptor beta chains derived from one specimen sequenced in a study of blood T cell repertoires in COVID-19. The protocol was immunoSEQ multiplex PCR, while the TCRdb copy is restricted to in-frame clones and leaves out a portion. This table has 28,000 or so clones, 91% appearing once. Source material: peripheral blood. All receptors derive from a human donor with active COVID-19. The donor label of this sample is uncertain.

The rearrangement uses TRBV9 and TRBJ2-1, with 10 bases matching TRBD2. The CDR3 totals 15 residues. V shed 0 bases and J 6 bases; nucleotides not matched to a gene: 3. Germline CDR1 SGDLS, CDR2 YYNGEE. The CDR3 spells CASSVAASGSNEQFF. Written as DNA, the CDR3 is TGTGCCAGCAGCGTAGCGGCTAGCGGGAGCAATGAGCAGTTCTTC.

CDR3 nucleotides: TGTGCCAGCAGTCACCGGGACAGGGTGGGAGGCTACACCTTC. This codes for CASSHRDRVGGYTF. The gene calls are TRBV27 and TRBJ1-2; TRBD1 aligns across 9 bases. The CDR3 extends over 14 amino acids. Trimming removed 5 bases from V and 8 bases from J; junction bases left unmatched: 9. Germline V lookup: CDR1 MNHEY, CDR2 SMNVEV (reference sequence).

The chain links TRBV28 to TRBJ2-5; possibly TRBD2 for D (6 bases). The CDR3 runs 14 residues. V was clipped by 4 bases and J by 1 base, with 10 bases between them. Germline V gene sequence: CDR1 MDHEN, CDR2 SYDVKM. Written as DNA, the CDR3 is TGTGCCAGCAGTTCCGGGACTTTCCAAGAGACCCAGTACTTC. Translation: CASSSGTFQETQYF.

The V and J genes are TRBV15 and TRBJ2-7; D may be TRBD2 (6 bases). CDR3 length: 14 amino acids. Looked up from germline, CDR1 is LNHNV and CDR2 is YYDKDF (reference sequence). Deletions cut 3 bases from V and 2 bases from J, with 11 bases between. CDR3 nucleotides: TGTGCCACCAGCAGGGGAGGCAGTACCTACGAGCAGTACTTC. Encoded protein: CATSRGGSTYEQYF.

V is TRBV19 and J is TRBJ2-3, with TRBD2 as a possible D gene (6 bases). CDR3 size: 14 residues. V lost 7 bases to trimming and J lost 3 bases, with 14 bases between them. Germline values: CDR1 LNHDA, CDR2 SQIVND (reference sequence). CDR3 sequence reads: CASIPTGVTDTQYF. The CDR3 nucleotides read TGTGCCAGTATCCCGACGGGGGTGACAGATACGCAGTATTTT.